This is a list of T cell receptor beta chains from one sample in a study of early T cells in non-severe SARS-CoV-2 infection. TCRdb re-called the 5' RACE reads with MiXCR, one entry per CDR3 protein. This table holds under 45,000 distinct CDR3 sequences, about a tenth found once. The source material was whole blood. The receptors originated from an adult who was a healthcare worker with PCR-confirmed SARS-CoV-2 infection or an uninfected control (not recorded which). CDR3s include the opening cysteine and the closing phenylalanine or tryptophan. D genes are given only for firm matches. Size is omitted from some rows. Given values are once, few, many or a class for expanded clones.

>TRBD1|NA|TRBV7-2|TRBJ2-7|14
TGTGCCAGCAGCCGGGACAGGGACGCCTACGAGCAGTACTTC
CASSRDRDAYEQYF
>TRBD1|many|TRBV7-9|TRBJ1-1|15
TGTGCCAGCAGCTCACCGGGACAGGGACGCCCTGAAGCTTTCTTT
CASSSPGQGRPEAFF
>NA|NA|TRBV3-1|TRBJ2-1|15
TGTGCCAGCAGCCAAGTCTGGGGGTCCTACAATGAGCAGTTCTTC
CASSQVWGSYNEQFF
>NA|many|TRBV6-2/TRBV6-3|TRBJ2-2|11
TGTGCCAGCAGTTACTCTACGGAGCTGTTTTTT
CASSYSTELFF
>TRBD2|many|TRBV5-4|TRBJ2-5|16
TGTGCCAGCAGCTCGAAAACAGCGGGGGGCTTCGCGACCCAGTACTTC
CASSSKTAGGFATQYF
>NA|few|TRBV24-1|TRBJ1-2|14
TGTGCCACCAGTGATGGAGTAGCTAACTATGGCTACACCTTC
CATSDGVANYGYTF
>NA|many|TRBV11-2|TRBJ1-1|14
TGTGCCAGCAGCCCACAGGGAATCGGGACTGAAGCTTTCTTT
CASSPQGIGTEAFF
>NA|NA|TRBV3-1|TRBJ2-3|17
TGTGCCAGCAGCCAAGATGGAGGAGGACGACTATCAGATACGCAGTATTTT
CASSQDGGGRLSDTQYF
>NA|few|TRBV25-1|TRBJ1-2|16
TGTGCCAGCAGTGAATATGCTCCGGGCAAGGGGAGCCGCTACACCTTC
CASSEYAPGKGSRYTF
>NA|many|TRBV9|TRBJ1-1|14
TGTGCCAGCAGCGTAGCTTCCGGGAACACTGAAGCTTTCTTT
CASSVASGNTEAFF
>NA|few|TRBV12-3/TRBV12-4|TRBJ1-1|15
TGTGCCAGCGCCCCGGGGGGTGGGGGAAGGTTTCGGGCTTTCTTT
CASAPGGGGRFRAFF
>NA|many|TRBV5-1|TRBJ1-4|15
TGCGCCAGCAGCTCGCGCACTAATAGCGGGGGAAAACTGTTTTTT
CASSSRTNSGGKLFF
>NA|few|TRBV7-3|TRBJ2-1|13
TGTGCCAGCAGCTTCACTAGTGACAATGAGCAGTTCTTC
CASSFTSDNEQFF
>TRBD2|few|TRBV4-1|TRBJ2-3|16
TGCGCCAGCAGCCCTGCCCCCAGCGGGGGAGCAGATACGCAGTATTTT
CASSPAPSGGADTQYF
>NA|many|TRBV7-2|TRBJ2-5|13
TGTGCCAGCAGCGTCGGGACGCTGGAGACCCAGTACTTC
CASSVGTLETQYF
>TRBD1|many|TRBV6-1|TRBJ1-2|14
TGTGCCAGCAGGGAAACCGGGACAGGTTATGGCTACACCTTC
CASRETGTGYGYTF
>NA|NA|TRBV7-2|TRBJ2-7|15
TGTGCCAGCAGCGCCTCAGGGGCAACATACTACGAGCAGTACTTC
CASSASGATYYEQYF
>NA|NA|TRBV10-1|TRBJ2-7|15
TGCGCCAGCAGTGAGTCGAGGAAGGGACCCTACGAGCAGTACTTC
CASSESRKGPYEQYF
>NA|few|TRBV7-3|TRBJ2-1|12
TGTGCCAGCAGCGGGGGGTACAATGAGCAGTTCTTC
CASSGGYNEQFF
>TRBD2|many|TRBV20-1|TRBJ2-3|15
TGCAGTGCTGACACCGTGAGCGGGGAAGGAGATACGCAGTATTTT
CSADTVSGEGDTQYF
>NA|many|TRBV30|TRBJ1-5|12
TGTGCCTGGAGCCCAAAGGGGCAGCCCCAGCATTTT
CAWSPKGQPQHF
>NA|NA|TRBV2|TRBJ1-1|13
TGTGCCAGCATGGTCAGTCCGAACACTGAAGCTTTCTTT
CASMVSPNTEAFF
>NA|NA|TRBV10-3|TRBJ2-3|14
TGTGCCATCAAGAAGGGGGGAGACACAGATACGCAGTATTTT
CAIKKGGDTDTQYF
>TRBD2|NA|TRBV12-3/TRBV12-4|TRBJ2-1|15
TGTGCCAGCAGTTTATCTAGCGGCTTCTACAATGAGCAGTTCTTC
CASSLSSGFYNEQFF
>NA|many|TRBV6-1|TRBJ2-7|14
TGTGCCAGCATTGTTGTGAGGGGTTCCTACGAGCAGTACTTC
CASIVVRGSYEQYF
>TRBD1|many|TRBV3-1|TRBJ2-1|16
TGTGCCAGCAGCCTCTCACCGACAGGGCCATACAATGAGCAGTTCTTC
CASSLSPTGPYNEQFF
>TRBD1|many|TRBV10-3|TRBJ1-5|15
TGTGCCATCAGATCCGGGACAGGGGGTGTTCAGCCCCAGCATTTT
CAIRSGTGGVQPQHF
>NA|NA|TRBV29-1|TRBJ2-3|13
TGCAGCGCAACCCGGGATAGCACAGATACGCAGTATTTT
CSATRDSTDTQYF
>NA|NA|TRBV6-1|TRBJ2-7|14
TGTGCCAGCAGTGAACCCAGGGCCCCCTACGAGCAGTACTTC
CASSEPRAPYEQYF
>TRBD1|few|TRBV25-1|TRBJ1-2|11
TGTGCCAGTCACCGACAGGGCCGCTACACCTTC
CASHRQGRYTF
>TRBD1|few|TRBV29-1|TRBJ1-2|14
TGCAGCGTTGCCGGGACAGGGGGCTCACAAGGCTACACCTTC
CSVAGTGGSQGYTF
>NA|NA|TRBV10-3|TRBJ2-7|12
TGTGCCATCAGTGAGTCGGCTAACGAGCAGTACTTC
CAISESANEQYF
>NA|few|TRBV29-1|TRBJ2-7|16
TGCAGCGTTGACCACCCGCTCCAGGGGTCATCGAGGAAGCAGTACTTC
CSVDHPLQGSSRKQYF
>TRBD2|few|TRBV12-3/TRBV12-4|TRBJ2-2|16
TGTGCCAGCAGTTCATGGACTAGCGGGGGCGGCGGGGAGCTGTTTTTT
CASSSWTSGGGGELFF
>NA|many|TRBV6-5|TRBJ1-2|13
TGTGCCAGCAGTCAACAGACAGGCTATGGCTACACCTTC
CASSQQTGYGYTF
>NA|NA|TRBV5-6|TRBJ1-2|15
TGTGCCAGCAGCTTCATCCGGGACACTCATTATGGCTACACCTTC
CASSFIRDTHYGYTF